This TCR beta chain was sequenced in a study of blood T cell repertoires in COVID-19. Looking at the study overall: Acute-phase and convalescent COVID-19 samples originated in the United States, Italy and Spain.

TCRdb keeps only in-frame clones here, not all; method: immunoSEQ multiplex PCR. The sample includes about 280,000 clones, roughly 90% of them seen just once. Trimming pared 1 base from V and 6 bases from J, leaving 35 bases between. The CDR3 has 22 residues. Germline values: CDR1 SGHRS, CDR2 YFSETQ. Sequencing was done on a sample of PBMCs or T cells enriched from blood (not recorded which). The TCR was taken from a woman aged 55-75 years who had recovered from COVID-19. The V call is TRBV5-1, the J call TRBJ2-1; tentative D call: TRBD2 (9 bases). CDR3 sequence (DNA): TGCGCCAGCAGCTTGTTTCCCAATCCCCAGGGGGCGTCCGGGACTAGCATCAATGAGCAGTTCTTC. Encoded protein: CASSLFPNPQGASGTSINEQFF.